This entry is about one T cell receptor beta chain. Its antigen is not identified. The data originate from a study of blood T cells in healthy people across ages. The CDR3 loop spans 14 amino acids. V dropped 0 bases and J dropped 4 bases, with 9 bases sitting between them. CDR1 LNHNV and CDR2 YYDKDF come from the germline V gene (reference sequence). Next came a second PCR, run for about 6 to 11 cycles, which used a sample-barcoded 5' primer along with a J-beta primer mix. Sequencing yielded, for each sample, at least 2.5 million paired-end reads carrying CDR3. TCRdb called the 5' RACE reads again in MiXCR, with one record for every CDR3 protein. Counted here are about 970,000 distinct CDR3 sequences, roughly 51% occurring once; the ten biggest clones make up 20% to 25%. General study points: Naive CD4+ cells and diversity were both higher in long-lived donors than in aged donors.

The chain joins TRBV15 to TRBJ1-2, with D unclear. The sample was blood. This sequence was found in a woman aged 55-70 years in good health. CDR3 amino acids: CATSREAEVYGYTF. The CDR3, as DNA: TGTGCCACCAGCAGAGAGGCGGAAGTCTATGGCTACACCTTC.